This T cell receptor beta chain was retrieved from a study of T cells in Graves' hyperthyroidism and ophthalmopathy. General observations from the study: Researchers found most expanded thyroid clonotypes above 0.001 in blood as well.

Ten or more counts support this clonotype. The target antigen is unknown. Germline values: CDR1 DFQATT, CDR2 SNEGSKA (reference sequence). The CDR3 sequence is 15 residues long. Trimming cost V 6 bases and J 6 bases; bases outside gene matches: 13. A Clinical Activity Score of at least 3, a NOSPECS grade of at least 4 and a duration under 3 months were recorded in the ophthalmopathy patients. Clinical symptoms, serum thyroxine, TRAb, thyroid ultrasound and orbital computed tomography established diagnosis. Template material for amplifying TCR beta CDR3 regions consisted of RNA transcripts. Primed by the HTBI set, a first-round RT-PCR was run on the TCR CDR3. TCRdb re-derived calls from the multiplex PCR reads in MiXCR, one entry per CDR3 protein. The data contain around 600,000 distinct CDR3 sequences, around 14% of them singletons.

The chain recombines TRBV20-1 with TRBJ1-1; TRBD1 agrees at 10 bases. The sequencing sample was made of blood. This sequence originates from a young woman with Graves' ophthalmopathy. CDR3 DNA sequence: TGCAGTGCCGAATTCCGGGACAGGGGATCCGCTGAAGCTTTCTTT. Protein: CSAEFRDRGSAEAFF.